This TCR beta chain appears in the sequencing data of a study of CD8 T cells in Susac syndrome. RNA amounts of 0.5 to 1 ug underwent reverse transcription with random hexamers. One entry per CDR3 protein results from TCRdb running MiXCR on the immunoSEQ multiplex PCR reads. This table has under 80,000 distinct CDR3 sequences, more than 85% appearing once. Sequencing was performed on CD4+ T cells from PBMCs. The source is a human donor with Susac syndrome.

The CDR3 region has the DNA TGCAGCGTTGACGGGGTAGGTCGGGGGACTGAAGCTTTCTTT. This translates into CSVDGVGRGTEAFF. The gene calls are TRBV29-1 and TRBJ1-1; weak D call: TRBD1 (5 bases). Trimming cost V 3 bases and J 5 bases, with 16 bases left between them. The CDR3 is 14 amino acids. Germline CDR1 is SQVTM and CDR2 is ANQGSEA.